A single sample gave rise to the 5 T cell receptor beta chains below, sequenced in a study of cytomegalovirus exposure and HLA in healthy donors. The PCR made use of 60 Vbeta and 13 Jbeta primers. The protocol was immunoSEQ multiplex PCR, while the TCRdb copy is restricted to in-frame clones and leaves out a portion. The sample records some 150,000 clones, roughly 80% being singletons. The sample was PBMCs. The source is a woman aged 30 to 39 in good health and CMV-seropositive.

This clone occurred once. This rearrangement joins TRBV11-2 to TRBJ1-2; TRBD1 is a possible D gene (5 bases). The V gene's germline CDR1 is SGHAT and CDR2 FQNNGV. V lost 4 bases and J lost 13, with 19 bases in between. The CDR3 is 13 amino acids. The CDR3 DNA sequence: TGTGCCAGCAGCTCTTCTGGGGTCCGAAGGGGCACCTTC. Its translation is CASSSSGVRRGTF.

The chain uses TRBV4-3 and TRBJ2-5; TRBD2 agrees at 15 bases. This CDR3 has 16 amino acids. Trimming cost V 4 bases and J 5 bases; bases outside gene matches: 5. The V gene's germline CDR1 is LGHNA and CDR2 YSLEER. CDR3 DNA sequence: TGCGCCAGCAGCCTAGGGACTAGCGGGGGGATGGAGACCCAGTACTTC. It yields the protein CASSLGTSGGMETQYF.

This clone was observed once. The chain combines TRBV19 with TRBJ2-7, with TRBD1 as a possible D gene (5 bases). Trimming pared 3 bases from V and 3 bases from J, leaving 12 bases between. The CDR3 covers 14 residues. From germline, CDR1 is LNHDA and CDR2 SQIVND (reference sequence). Written as DNA, the CDR3 is TGTGCCAGTAGTATGGGGCCTAGGAACTACGAGCAGTACTTC. It yields the protein CASSMGPRNYEQYF. Full variable domain (outside the CDR3, taken from reference TRBV19 and TRBJ2-7): DGGITQSPKYLFRKEGQNVTLSCEQNLNHDAMYWYRQDPGQGLRLIYYSQIVNDFQKGDIAEGYSVSREKKESFPLTVTSAQKNPTAFYLCASSMGPRNYEQYFGPGTRLTVT.

The CDR3 DNA follows: TGTGCCACCGGGGAGCAGTTAGGAGAAAAACTGTTTTTT. Its protein product is CATGEQLGEKLFF. The chain joins TRBV6-5 to TRBJ1-4; D remains ambiguous. CDR1 MNHEY and CDR2 SVGAGI come from the germline V gene. The CDR3 is 13 amino acids. V shed 10 bases and J shed 8 bases, with 17 bases lying between them.

This clone was seen just once. This chain links TRBV7-9 with TRBJ2-1; the D is unclear. V lost 1 base to trimming and J lost 6 bases, with 16 bases between them. Germline lookup yields CDR1 SEHNR and CDR2 FQNEAQ (reference sequence). The CDR3 runs to 16 residues. The CDR3 is CASSLVRGLTFNEQFF. In nucleotides, the CDR3 is TGTGCCAGCAGCTTAGTTCGAGGTCTAACATTCAATGAGCAGTTCTTC.